The 17 T cell receptor beta chains presented below share a single source sample, sequenced in a study of cytomegalovirus exposure and HLA in healthy donors. TCRdb's table, derived via immunoSEQ multiplex PCR, lists solely in-frame clones and lacks some. The data show 70,000 to 95,000 clones, over 85% seen once. The sequenced material came from PBMCs. Every receptor here comes from a woman under 40 in good health and CMV-seronegative.

The chain joins TRBV18 to TRBJ2-6, with TRBD1 matching over 8 bases. Germline V lookup: CDR1 KGHSH, CDR2 LQKENI. Trimming at V came to 4 bases and at J to 4 bases, leaving 9 bases not matched to a gene. The CDR3 runs 17 residues. The CDR3 reads CASSLPDRVSGANVLTF. The CDR3 region has the DNA TGTGCCAGCTCACTACCGGACAGGGTCTCAGGGGCCAACGTCCTGACTTTC. Based on the CDR3 plus reference TRBV18 and TRBJ2-6, the full variable domain is NAGVMQNPRHLVRRRGQEARLRCSPMKGHSHVYWYRQLPEEGLKFMVYLQKENIIDESGMPKERFSAEFPKEGPSILRIQQVVRGDSAAYFCASSLPDRVSGANVLTFGAGSRLTVL.

The CDR3 DNA follows: TGTGCCAGCAGCCCCCTCGACAGGGAGTGGAATGAGCAGTTCTTC. This encodes CASSPLDREWNEQFF. This chain connects TRBV5-4 to TRBJ2-1; 7 nucleotides line up with TRBD1. From germline, CDR1 is SGHNT and CDR2 YYREEE (reference sequence). Losses at the gene ends were 4 bases for V and 7 bases for J; bases not matched to a gene: 11. The CDR3 has 15 amino acids.

This clone was counted a few times. The chain uses TRBV6-5 and TRBJ2-3, with TRBD2 matching 13 bases. The V gene end was trimmed by 5 bases and the J gene end by 1 base; junction bases not matched to a gene: 0. The CDR3 spans 15 residues. Germline CDR1 MNHEY, CDR2 SVGAGI. CDR3 protein: CASSGLAGGTDTQYF. The CDR3 nucleotides are TGTGCCAGCAGTGGACTAGCGGGAGGCACAGATACGCAGTATTTT.

The chain employs TRBV6-6 and TRBJ2-7; 14 nucleotides match TRBD2. V lost 7 bases and J lost 12; bases outside the gene matches: 11. Germline assignment: CDR1 MNHNY and CDR2 SVGAGI (reference sequence). The length of the CDR3 is 14 residues. The CDR3 DNA sequence: TGTGCCAGCACTACGTCGGGACTAGCGGGGGAGTTGTACTTC. This translates into CASTTSGLAGELYF.

J is TRBJ2-3 and V is TRBV29-1; the D gene is possibly TRBD2 (5 bases). The germline V and J ends were trimmed by 2 bases and 4 bases, with 13 bases remaining between them. Germline CDR1 SQVTM, CDR2 ANQGSEA. CDR3 length equals 14 residues. CDR3 DNA sequence: TGCAGCGTTGAATCGCGGGCACGCGCAGATACGCAGTATTTT. It codes for CSVESRARADTQYF.

This chain connects TRBV30 to TRBJ2-1; a weak D match, TRBD2 (6 bases). This CDR3 has 16 residues. The V gene lost 0 bases and the J gene lost 0 bases, with 12 bases spanning the gap. Germline CDR1 GTSNPN, CDR2 SVGIG (reference sequence). This CDR3 is CAWSVGLPSSYNEQFF. CDR3 in DNA: TGTGCCTGGAGTGTGGGACTTCCGAGCTCCTACAATGAGCAGTTCTTC.

The chain recombines TRBV6-1 with TRBJ1-1; 10 positions agree with TRBD1. Trimming at V came to 3 bases and at J to 3 bases, leaving 4 bases not matched to a gene. From germline, CDR1 is MNHNS and CDR2 SASEGT. This CDR3 has 15 residues. The CDR3 loop is CASSEDRGWDTEAFF. Here the CDR3 DNA reads TGTGCCAGCAGTGAGGACAGGGGGTGGGACACTGAAGCTTTCTTT.

The J gene is TRBJ2-4, the V gene TRBV6-6; TRBD1 matches at 10 bases. Germline CDR1 MNHNY, CDR2 SVGAGI (reference sequence). V was pared by 5 bases and J by 10 bases, with 14 bases of the junction left unmatched. This CDR3 contains 16 residues. DNA for the CDR3: TGTGCCAGCAGTCCGTGGACAGGGGGAGGTTTTTTGATTCAGTACTTC. It translates to CASSPWTGGGFLIQYF.

The chain links TRBV19 to TRBJ1-5; D is perhaps TRBD1 (6 bases). Germline lookup yields CDR1 LNHDA and CDR2 SQIVND (reference sequence). Trimming pared 3 bases from V and 4 bases from J, leaving 16 bases between. This CDR3 spans 16 amino acids. CDR3 nucleotide sequence: TGTGCCAGTAGTATTGGGGCGGGGGCGAGGAATCAGCCCCAGCATTTT. Translation: CASSIGAGARNQPQHF.

This chain links TRBV7-8 with TRBJ1-1, with D tentatively TRBD1 (6 bases). The CDR3 spans 14 residues. Germline CDR1 is SGHVS and CDR2 is FQNEAQ. V lost 2 bases and J lost 2, with 9 bases in between. In DNA, the CDR3 is TGTGCCAGCAGCTTAACGGGGGGCAACACTGAAGCTTTCTTT. It specifies CASSLTGGNTEAFF.

The chain employs TRBV18 and TRBJ1-2, with a possible D match to TRBD1 (6 bases). Germline V lookup: CDR1 KGHSH, CDR2 LQKENI. The CDR3 sequence is 14 residues long. With 1 base removed from V and 4 bases from J, the gap between germline ends came to 10 bases. The CDR3 sequence: CASSPQGEGYGYTF. CDR3 in DNA: TGTGCCAGCTCACCACAGGGGGAGGGCTATGGCTACACCTTC.

CDR3 DNA: TGTGCCAGTAGTATAGAACACCACAGCCGCTACGAGCAGTACTTC. It is translated as CASSIEHHSRYEQYF. The rearrangement links TRBV19 to TRBJ2-7, with D unresolved. Germline CDR1 reads LNHDA; CDR2 reads SQIVND (reference sequence). The CDR3 has 15 amino acids. V lost 0 bases and J lost 3, with 12 bases in between.

The genes are TRBV19 and TRBJ1-2; the D gene is possibly TRBD1 (5 bases). CDR1 LNHDA and CDR2 SQIVND come from the germline V gene (reference sequence). V was trimmed by 5 bases and J by 0 bases, leaving 22 bases between them. This CDR3 region has 18 residues. The CDR3, as DNA: TGTGCCAGTAGTGGCGGGGCTGGGTTACTCGGAGCTAACTATGGCTACACCTTC. This encodes CASSGGAGLLGANYGYTF.

This rearrangement joins TRBV11-2 to TRBJ2-7, with D possibly TRBD1 on 5 matching bases. V lost 0 bases to trimming and J lost 3 bases, with 9 bases between them. Germline CDR1 is SGHAT and CDR2 is FQNNGV. The CDR3 is 14 amino acids. In nucleotides, the CDR3 is TGTGCCAGCAGCTTAGATCACAGGAACTACGAGCAGTACTTC. Translating gives CASSLDHRNYEQYF.

The rearrangement joins TRBV5-8 to TRBJ2-2; the match to TRBD1 covers 7 bases. This CDR3 contains 15 residues. Unmatched junction bases numbered 2, after V lost 0 bases and J lost 3 bases. Germline loops: CDR1 SGHTS, CDR2 YDEGEE. DNA of the CDR3: TGTGCCAGCAGCTTGGGGCAGGGGGACACCGGGGAGCTGTTTTTT. Its translation is CASSLGQGDTGELFF.

The rearrangement uses TRBV19 and TRBJ2-5, with D tentatively TRBD2 (7 bases). The CDR3 is 14 amino acids. Looked up from germline, CDR1 is LNHDA and CDR2 is SQIVND (reference sequence). Trimming shortened V by 5 bases and J by 5 bases, and 15 bases separated the two germline ends. CDR3 nucleotides: TGTGCCAGTAGTCCCCGGGGGGCGGTCGAGACCCAGTACTTC. This codes for CASSPRGAVETQYF.

This clone is a singleton in its sample. The chain combines TRBV6-6 with TRBJ1-1; D unclear. V dropped 8 bases and J dropped 1 base, with 5 bases sitting between them. CDR1 is MNHNY and CDR2 is SVGAGI in the germline V gene (reference sequence). The CDR3 runs 11 residues. CDR3 in DNA: TGTGCCAGCGAGGGGAACACTGAAGCTTTCTTT. It translates to CASEGNTEAFF.